The TCR beta chain described here comes from a study of T cell repertoires in cytomegalovirus infection. Study summary: It was the public TCR beta signatures that indicated both CMV infection and matching HLA type.

The CDR3 consists of 12 residues. Trimming shortened V by 6 bases and J by 0 bases, and 9 bases separated the two germline ends. The germline CDR1 and CDR2 sequences are SQVTM and ANQGSEA. TCRdb redid the calling of the reads with MiXCR, one entry per CDR3 protein. The repertoire includes roughly 280,000 distinct CDR3 sequences, around 13% of them detected once, and around 8.1% sits in the top ten. The source of this sequence is a human donor in good health (CMV status not recorded). Some clones in this sample may be carry-over from other donors' samples. Source material: PBMCs. The chain joins TRBV29-1 to TRBJ2-7; D unclear. As DNA, the CDR3 is TGCAGCGTACGGTCCAGCTCCTACGAGCAGTACTTC. Translated, it gives CSVRSSSYEQYF.